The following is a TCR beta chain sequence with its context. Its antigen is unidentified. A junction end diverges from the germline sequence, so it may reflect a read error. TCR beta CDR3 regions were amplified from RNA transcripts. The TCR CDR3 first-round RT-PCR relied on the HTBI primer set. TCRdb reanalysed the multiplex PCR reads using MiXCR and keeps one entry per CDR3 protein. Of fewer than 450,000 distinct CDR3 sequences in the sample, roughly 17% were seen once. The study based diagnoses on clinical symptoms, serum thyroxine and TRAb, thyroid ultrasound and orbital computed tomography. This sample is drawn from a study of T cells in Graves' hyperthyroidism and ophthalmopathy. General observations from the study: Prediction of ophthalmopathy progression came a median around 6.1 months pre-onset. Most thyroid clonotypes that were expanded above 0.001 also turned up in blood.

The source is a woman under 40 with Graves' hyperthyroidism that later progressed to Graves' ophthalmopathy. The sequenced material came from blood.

DNA for the CDR3: TGTGCCAGCTTAGGAGGCGGTACCACAGATGCGCAGTATTTT. It encodes CASLGGGTTDAQYF. The rearrangement joins TRBV18 to TRBJ2-3, with a possible D match to TRBD2 (5 bases). Germline V gene data show CDR1 as KGHSH and CDR2 as LQKENI. The CDR3 spans 14 residues.